Listed below are T cell receptor beta chains from one sample, sequenced in a study of CD8+ T cells in alopecia areata. Only in-frame clones appear in the TCRdb table, and some are missing; sequencing was by immunoSEQ multiplex PCR. The sample consists of under 250,000 clones, approximately 52% of them appearing once. The starting material was CD4+ T cells sorted from blood, obtained at week 0. The receptors originated from a human donor with alopecia areata. The CDR3 runs from the conserved cysteine through the conserved F or W. Fields, in order: V gene, J gene, clone size, D gene, CDR3 protein, CDR3 DNA. D genes are given only for firm matches. Clone size is given for some rows only: seen once, a few or many times, or a class if the clone is expanded.

>TRBV5-1|TRBJ1-2|many|-
CASSLRGGSHGYTF
TGCGCCAGCAGCCTAAGGGGGGGATCACATGGCTACACCTTC
>TRBV30|TRBJ2-1|-|-
CAWSLAHSSYNEQFF
TGTGCCTGGAGCCTAGCCCACAGCTCCTACAATGAGCAGTTCTTC
>TRBV27|TRBJ2-7|once|TRBD2
CASSWTSGGLYEQYF
TGTGCCAGCAGTTGGACTAGCGGGGGTCTCTACGAGCAGTACTTC
>TRBV29-1|TRBJ1-3|few|-
CSVGGVSGNTIYF
TGCAGCGTTGGCGGCGTCTCTGGAAACACCATATATTTT
>TRBV5-1|TRBJ1-2|-|-
CASSLDSGRYGYTF
TGCGCCAGCAGCTTGGACAGTGGACGCTATGGCTACACCTTC
>TRBV30|TRBJ1-6|-|-
CAWSEVGRSPLHF
TGTGCCTGGAGTGAGGTGGGGCGATCACCCCTCCACTTT
>TRBV7-6|TRBJ2-2|-|-
CASSSPGRANTGELFF
TGTGCCAGCAGCTCCCCAGGGCGGGCCAACACCGGGGAGCTGTTTTTT
>TRBV7-3|TRBJ1-1|few|-
CASSFQGGNTEAFF
TGTGCCAGCAGCTTTCAAGGCGGGAACACTGAAGCTTTCTTT
>TRBV5-1|TRBJ2-7|-|-
CASSLGTQGSSYEQYF
TGCGCCAGCAGCTTAGGAACACAAGGGAGCAGTTACGAGCAGTACTTC
>TRBV29-1|TRBJ1-1|-|TRBD1
CSSSGTGSSGYEAFF
TGCAGCTCCTCCGGGACAGGGTCTTCGGGGTATGAAGCTTTCTTT
>TRBV19|TRBJ1-1|-|-
CASSMKSRRSGAFF
TGTGCCAGTAGTATGAAGTCGCGACGGAGCGGAGCTTTCTTT
>TRBV6-5|TRBJ1-2|-|-
CASSQTQTYYTF
TGTGCCAGCAGTCAGACTCAGACCTACTACACCTTC
>TRBV29-1|TRBJ1-1|-|-
CSVLSGTNQADTEAFF
TGCAGCGTATTATCCGGGACAAATCAGGCGGACACTGAAGCTTTCTTT
>TRBV18|TRBJ1-2|-|-
CASSPSVGSGYGYTF
TGTGCCAGCTCCCCAAGTGTGGGCTCCGGCTATGGCTACACCTTC
>TRBV28|TRBJ2-4|-|-
CASSITPLQGGFAKNIQYF
TGTGCCAGCAGTATCACCCCCTTACAGGGAGGGTTTGCCAAAAACATTCAGTACTTC
>TRBV29-1|TRBJ1-2|once|-
CSVEAGGPVYGYTF
TGCAGCGTTGAAGCCGGGGGGCCCGTTTATGGCTACACCTTC